This TCR beta chain was sequenced in a study of T-cell reconstitution after alpha-beta-depleted transplantation in children. Trimming cost V 4 bases and J 3 bases, with 18 bases left between them. The germline gives CDR1 LGHDT, CDR2 YNNKEL (reference sequence). This CDR3 has 16 residues. Unique molecular identifiers tagged the TCRbeta library. One entry per CDR3 protein results from TCRdb running MiXCR on the PCR reads. The sample records approximately 500,000 distinct CDR3 sequences, more than 9% being singletons. The source was PBMCs, collected before TCRalphabeta/CD19-depleted stem cell transplant. The chain carries TRBV3-1 and TRBJ1-1, with D unclear. This clonotype originated in a child under 10 years old with inherited bone marrow failure, due to receive a stem cell transplant. CDR3 sequence reads: CASSPPTRLHHTEAFF. CDR3 DNA sequence: TGTGCCAGCAGCCCCCCTACTCGGCTACACCACACTGAAGCTTTCTTT.